This TCR beta chain was observed in a study of identical twins. Overall study results and limits: Without tracking the same donors, conclusions rested on cross-sectional statistical analysis. Out-of-frame alpha sequences shared by twins showed excess low generation probability.

Worth noting for this clonotype: Its antigen remains unidentified.

With 5 bases clipped from V and 1 base from J, the junction kept 11 bases outside the gene matches. Germline lookup yields CDR1 SGHVS and CDR2 FNYEAQ. The CDR3 consists of 17 residues. TCRdb itself ran the 5' RACE reads through MiXCR, one entry per CDR3 protein. The sample consists of 200,000 to 250,000 distinct CDR3 sequences, 6% to 9% of them appearing once. These data were likewise used in another study, on yellow fever vaccine responses in identical twins.

This clonotype was sampled from a woman aged 18-30 years in good health. The rearrangement uses TRBV7-6 and TRBJ2-7, with 10 bases fitting TRBD2. The source material was memory (CD45RO+) T cells sorted from blood. CDR3 sequence reads: CASSPLAAGGPSYEQYF. DNA for the CDR3: TGTGCCAGCAGCCCCCTAGCAGCGGGAGGGCCATCCTACGAGCAGTACTTC.